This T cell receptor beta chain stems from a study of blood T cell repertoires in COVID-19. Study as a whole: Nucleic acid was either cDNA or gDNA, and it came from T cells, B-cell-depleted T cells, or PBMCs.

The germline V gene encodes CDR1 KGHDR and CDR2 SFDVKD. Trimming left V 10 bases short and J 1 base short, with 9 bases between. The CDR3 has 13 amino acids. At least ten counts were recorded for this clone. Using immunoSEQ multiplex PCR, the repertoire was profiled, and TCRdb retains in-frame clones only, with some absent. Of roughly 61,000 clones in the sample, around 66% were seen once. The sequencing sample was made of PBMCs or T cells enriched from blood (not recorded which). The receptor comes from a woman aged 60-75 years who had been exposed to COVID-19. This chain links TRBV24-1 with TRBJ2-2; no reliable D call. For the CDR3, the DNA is TGTGCCACAAGCTTGTGGAACACCGGGGAGCTGTTTTTT. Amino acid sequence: CATSLWNTGELFF.